Presented here are 7 T cell receptor beta chains from one specimen sequenced in a study of blood T cell repertoires in COVID-19. Only in-frame clones appear in the TCRdb table, and some are missing; sequencing was by immunoSEQ multiplex PCR. The sample has around 140,000 clones, around 86% seen once; the top ten hold 2.5%. The source material was peripheral blood. These receptors originate from a man aged 50-60 years with active COVID-19.

CDR3 sequence: CASSLERGREQFF. CDR3 sequence (DNA): TGTGCCAGCAGCTTAGAGCGGGGACGGGAGCAGTTCTTC. V usage is TRBV7-2 and J usage is TRBJ2-1; 7 bases are a match to TRBD2. This CDR3 has 13 residues. Germline lookup yields CDR1 SGHTA and CDR2 FQGNSA. J lost 10 bases, V lost 1 base, and 4 bases had no gene match.

This chain connects TRBV12-3 or TRBV12-4 to TRBJ2-7; 7 positions match TRBD2. The CDR3 length is 13 residues. J lost 2 bases, V lost 6 bases, and 4 bases had no gene match. CDR3 nucleotide sequence: TGTGCCAGCAGGGCTAGCGGAACCTACGAGCAGTACTTC. Amino acid sequence: CASRASGTYEQYF.

The V call is TRBV15, the J call TRBJ1-3; possible D gene TRBD1, 5 bases. V was trimmed by 0 bases and J by 4 bases, leaving 13 bases between them. This CDR3 comprises 16 residues. Germline V gives CDR1 LNHNV, CDR2 YYDKDF (reference sequence). The CDR3 sequence: CATSRDGGYSGNTIYF. The CDR3 nucleotides read TGTGCCACCAGCAGAGATGGGGGGTACTCGGGAAACACCATATATTTT.

The rearrangement joins TRBV6-5 to TRBJ2-1; no reliable D call. V was clipped by 7 bases and J by 9 bases, with 10 bases between them. Per the germline V gene, CDR1 is MNHEY and CDR2 is SVGAGI. This CDR3 contains 11 residues. The CDR3 nucleotides read TGTGCCAGCATGAGAGGCGGTGAGCAGTTCTTC. Translated, it gives CASMRGGEQFF.

This clone was counted once. The chain combines TRBV5-1 with TRBJ2-5; D perhaps matches TRBD1 (6 bases). This CDR3 region has 15 residues. The V end was cut by 4 bases, the J end by 5 bases, with 18 bases between. The germline V gene encodes CDR1 SGHRS and CDR2 YFSETQ. The CDR3 reads CASSVDSTIFETQYF. CDR3 DNA: TGCGCCAGCAGCGTGGACAGCACCATTTTTGAGACCCAGTACTTC.

The rearrangement joins TRBV6-5 to TRBJ2-7; the D gene is possibly TRBD1 (5 bases). V lost 7 bases, J lost 4 bases, and 14 bases lay in between. The length of the CDR3 is 13 residues. Per the germline V gene, CDR1 is MNHEY and CDR2 is SVGAGI. CDR3 sequence: CASTSTVPYEQYF. The DNA for the CDR3 is TGTGCCAGCACCTCGACAGTACCTTACGAGCAGTACTTC.

The sample holds one count of this clone. The junction differs from germline at one of its ends, possibly a read error. The rearrangement links TRBV3-1 (or the pseudogene TRBV3-2) to TRBJ1-1; D gene unclear. From germline, CDR1 is LGHDT and CDR2 YNNKEL (reference sequence). There are 12 residues in the CDR3. The DNA of the CDR3 is TGTGCCAGCAGCCAACCCCGGGAAGGACGGGAGTTT. It translates to CASSQPREGREF.